The 17 T cell receptor beta chains given below trace back to one sample, sequenced in a study of shared clonotypes between healthy human individuals. Assay used: immunoSEQ multiplex PCR; TCRdb lists only in-frame clones, some missing. The repertoire includes some 1.5 million clones, 96% of them detected once, and approximately 1.2% sits in the top ten. Sequences were obtained from naive CD4+ T cells sorted from blood. Stated subset: CD45RA+ positively selected. The receptors were sampled from a young man in good health.

In the case of this clone: This CDR3 is also generated by other DNA sequences in the sample. J is TRBJ2-7 and V is TRBV18; D is ambiguous. V gave up 3 bases and J gave up 0 bases, with 3 bases separating them. Looked up from germline, CDR1 is KGHSH and CDR2 is LQKENI. The CDR3 has 12 amino acids. As DNA, the CDR3 is TGTGCCAGCTCACCGAGCTCCTACGAGCAGTACTTC. It encodes CASSPSSYEQYF.

The chain uses TRBV7-2 and TRBJ2-7; 11 bases fit TRBD2. This CDR3 has 17 residues. Trimming took 3 bases from V and 6 from J; bases not matched to a gene: 13. In germline, CDR1 is SGHTA, CDR2 FQGNSA. In DNA, the CDR3 is TGTGCCAGCAGCTTCAGACGAGGGGGCCTAGCGGGAGGCGAGCAGTACTTC. Protein sequence: CASSFRRGGLAGGEQYF.

This clone was found a few times. Other nucleotide sequences from this sample produce the same CDR3. The V call is TRBV10-1, the J call TRBJ1-5; D not certain. Trimming left V 3 bases short and J 4 bases short, with 4 bases between. Germline CDR1 is WNHNN and CDR2 is SYGVQD (reference sequence). The CDR3 consists of 12 residues. CDR3 in DNA: TGCGCCAGCAGTGACAGTAATCAGCCCCAGCATTTT. Protein: CASSDSNQPQHF.

The chain is built from TRBV7-7 and TRBJ2-5, with D tentatively TRBD2 (6 bases). This CDR3 is 15 amino acids long. Germline loops: CDR1 SSHAT, CDR2 FNYEAQ (reference sequence). The CDR3: CASGSPEAGKETQYF. The CDR3, as DNA: TGTGCTAGCGGATCGCCGGAGGCGGGGAAAGAGACCCAGTACTTC.

This sequence joins TRBV6-1 and TRBJ2-4; no reliable D call. There are 16 residues in the CDR3. Germline loops: CDR1 MNHNS, CDR2 SASEGT. Trimming took 3 bases from V and 0 from J, leaving 12 bases between them. In DNA form, the CDR3 reads TGTGCCAGCAGTGACGTAGGATTACTAGCCAAAAACATTCAGTACTTC. Its protein is CASSDVGLLAKNIQYF.

The V call is TRBV9, the J call TRBJ1-2, with 10 bases matching TRBD1. Germline V gene sequence: CDR1 SGDLS, CDR2 YYNGEE. The V segment lost 3 bases and the J segment 4 bases; nucleotides outside the gene matches: 3. This CDR3 spans 14 amino acids. CDR3: CASSERTGGYGYTF. CDR3 DNA: TGTGCCAGCAGCGAGAGGACAGGGGGCTATGGCTACACCTTC. The full variable domain, rest sourced from reference TRBV9 and TRBJ1-2, is DSGVTQTPKHLITATGQRVTLRCSPRSGDLSVYWYQQSLDQGLQFLIQYYNGEERAKGNILERFSAQQFPDLHSELNLSSLELGDSALYFCASSERTGGYGYTFGSGTRLTVV.

This sequence joins TRBV28 and TRBJ1-5, with TRBD1 as a possible D gene (6 bases). The germline gives CDR1 MDHEN, CDR2 SYDVKM. This CDR3 spans 15 amino acids. Trimming removed 6 bases at V and 6 bases at J, with 18 bases between. The CDR3 coding sequence is TGTGCCAGCAGGGAACCACGGACAGTGGTTCAGCCCCAGCATTTT. Protein sequence: CASREPRTVVQPQHF.

CDR3 in amino acids: CASSPGQISTDTQYF. CDR3 nucleotide sequence: TGTGCCAGCAGCCCGGGACAAATAAGCACAGATACGCAGTATTTT. V is TRBV5-4 and J is TRBJ2-3; TRBD1 might be the D (6 bases). Germline CDR1 and CDR2: SGHNT and YYREEE (reference sequence). The CDR3 sequence is 15 residues long. V lost 4 bases and J lost 0, with 12 bases in between.

V is TRBV15 and J is TRBJ2-4; a weak D match, TRBD1 (7 bases). CDR1 and CDR2 from the germline V gene are LNHNV and YYDKDF (reference sequence). Trimming removed 7 bases from V and 1 base from J, with 11 bases in between. CDR3 length: 14 residues. As DNA, the CDR3 is TGTGCCACCACAGGGGGGCCGGCCAAAAACATTCAGTACTTC. Protein sequence: CATTGGPAKNIQYF.

This chain uses TRBV7-9 with TRBJ2-7; 14 bases match TRBD2. V lost 5 bases, J lost 5 bases, and 5 bases stayed unmatched. This CDR3 is built from 15 residues. The germline CDR1 and CDR2 sequences are SEHNR and FQNEAQ (reference sequence). CDR3 amino acids: CASSARTSGRHEQYF. The CDR3 nucleotides are TGTGCCAGCAGCGCCCGGACTAGCGGGAGGCACGAGCAGTACTTC. Using reference TRBV7-9 and TRBJ2-7 for the parts outside the CDR3, the full variable domain is DTGVSQNPRHKITKRGQNVTFRCDPISEHNRLYWYRQTLGQGPEFLTYFQNEAQLEKSRLLSDRFSAERPKGSFSTLEIQRTEQGDSAMYLCASSARTSGRHEQYFGPGTRLTVT.

V gene TRBV2 combines with J gene TRBJ2-1; D gene uncertain. The germline V and J ends were trimmed by 11 bases and 6 bases, with 11 bases remaining between them. Germline CDR1 is SNHLY and CDR2 is FYNNEI. The CDR3 has 11 residues. The CDR3 coding sequence is TGTGCCGACCTGGTGATCAATGAGCAGTTCTTC. Its protein product is CADLVINEQFF.

The gene calls are TRBV5-5 and TRBJ1-2; D unclear. CDR1 is SGHKS and CDR2 is YYEKEE in the germline V gene (reference sequence). The V and J ends lost 4 bases and 1 base respectively, with 11 bases between them. This CDR3 has 14 residues. In DNA, the CDR3 is TGTGCCAGCAGCCTACTAACCAATAACTATGGCTACACCTTC. Residues: CASSLLTNNYGYTF.

The rearrangement joins TRBV28 to TRBJ2-5; the D is unclear. The V end lost 6 bases, the J end lost 2 bases, and 10 bases lay between the germline ends. The germline V gene encodes CDR1 MDHEN and CDR2 SYDVKM. The CDR3 length is 13 residues. The CDR3 DNA reads as TGTGCCAGCAGGGAAAGGGATCAAGAGACCCAGTACTTC. The encoded protein is CASRERDQETQYF.

The chain uses TRBV11-3 and TRBJ2-2, with 9 nucleotides matching TRBD1. This CDR3 region has 15 residues. The J segment lost 5 bases and the V segment lost 5 bases, leaving 6 bases of the junction unmatched. Germline V gene sequence: CDR1 SGHNT, CDR2 YENEEA. CDR3 protein: CASSNGQGQTGELFF. CDR3 DNA sequence: TGTGCCAGCAGCAACGGACAGGGGCAGACCGGGGAGCTGTTTTTT. Filled out from reference TRBV11-3 and TRBJ2-2, the complete variable domain reads EAGVVQSPRYKIIEKKQPVAFWCNPISGHNTLYWYLQNLGQGPELLIRYENEEAVDDSQLPKDRFSAERLKGVDSTLKIQPAELGDSAVYLCASSNGQGQTGELFFGEGSRLTVL.

The gene calls are TRBV19 and TRBJ2-1; 9 nucleotides align to TRBD1. Germline loops: CDR1 LNHDA, CDR2 SQIVND (reference sequence). With V trimmed by 10 bases and J by 9 bases, 10 bases remained unmatched. This CDR3 contains 13 residues. CDR3 protein: CATRTGVLSEQFF. For the CDR3, the DNA is TGTGCCACTAGGACAGGGGTACTTAGTGAGCAGTTCTTC.

The gene calls are TRBV9 and TRBJ1-3; perhaps TRBD1 as D (5 bases). Looked up from germline, CDR1 is SGDLS and CDR2 is YYNGEE. V lost 5 bases, J lost 2 bases, and 11 bases lay in between. This CDR3 is built from 14 residues. The CDR3 DNA follows: TGTGCCAGCAGGCCCGGGGGGACTGGAAACACCATATATTTT. Its translation is CASRPGGTGNTIYF.

The gene calls are TRBV29-1 and TRBJ1-1; TRBD1 matches at 8 bases. Per the germline V gene, CDR1 is SQVTM and CDR2 is ANQGSEA. There are 14 residues in the CDR3. The V gene end was trimmed by 2 bases and the J gene end by 5 bases; junction bases not matched to a gene: 7. Here the CDR3 reads CSVESRGRDTEAFF. Here the CDR3 DNA reads TGCAGCGTTGAATCCAGGGGGCGAGATACTGAAGCTTTCTTT.